These T cell receptor beta chains were read from a single sample in a study of blood T cell repertoires in COVID-19. Sequencing was performed with immunoSEQ multiplex PCR; in TCRdb, only in-frame clones are kept and a portion is missing. Of 30,000 to 45,000 clones listed, 88% are singletons. Input material: peripheral blood. These receptors all stem from a man aged 65 to 79 with acute or convalescent COVID-19. Both conserved end residues are part of each CDR3. The D gene is left open where the match is weak. Clone size is given for some rows only: seen once, a few or many times, or a class if the clone is expanded.

d_gene	j_gene	v_gene	abundance	CDR3aa	CDR3nt
.	TRBJ2-3	TRBV5-1	.	CASSLWGVDTQYF	TGCGCCAGCAGCTTGTGGGGGGTGGATACGCAGTATTTT
TRBD1	TRBJ1-5	TRBV5-5	.	CASSLQGQGGNQPQHF	TGTGCCAGCAGCTTGCAAGGACAGGGTGGCAATCAGCCCCAGCATTTT
.	TRBJ1-6	TRBV7-8	.	CASSPDNSPLHF	TGTGCCAGCAGCCCGGATAATTCACCCCTCCACTTT
TRBD2	TRBJ2-5	TRBV29-1	.	CSVAGGEETQYF	TGCAGCGTTGCGGGGGGTGAAGAGACCCAGTACTTC
.	TRBJ2-1	TRBV7-2	.	CASSLSPSYNEQFF	TGTGCCAGCAGCTTAAGTCCGAGCTACAATGAGCAGTTCTTC
.	TRBJ2-7	TRBV6-5	.	CASSSSGANEQYF	TGTGCCAGCAGTTCGAGTGGGGCGAACGAGCAGTACTTC
.	TRBJ1-1	TRBV2	.	CASSEEWESNTEAFF	TGTGCCAGCAGTGAAGAGTGGGAGAGTAACACTGAAGCTTTCTTT
.	TRBJ1-3	TRBV9	.	CASSVQAGTGNTIYF	TGTGCCAGCAGCGTGCAGGCCGGTACTGGAAACACCATATATTTT
TRBD2	TRBJ2-3	TRBV11-2	.	CASSPSGGDTQYF	TGTGCCAGCAGCCCTTCCGGGGGGGATACGCAGTATTTT
.	TRBJ1-1	TRBV16	once	CASSQPSGVDLTEAFF	TGTGCCAGCAGCCAACCGTCGGGGGTCGACCTCACTGAAGCTTTCTTT
.	TRBJ2-2	TRBV9	.	CASSVGRATGELFF	TGTGCCAGCAGCGTAGGCAGGGCAACCGGGGAGCTGTTTTTT
TRBD1	TRBJ2-7	TRBV7-8	.	CASRREDRGYEQYF	TGTGCCAGCAGGCGCGAAGACAGGGGCTACGAGCAGTACTTC
.	TRBJ1-1	TRBV27	.	CASSLSPGSGAFF	TGTGCCAGCAGTTTATCCCCGGGAAGCGGAGCTTTCTTT
.	TRBJ2-1	TRBV6-2/TRBV6-3	once	CASSQSSEQFF	TGTGCCAGCAGTCAGTCCAGTGAGCAGTTCTTC
TRBD1	TRBJ1-4	TRBV4-1	.	CASSQGATGTGNEKLFF	TGCGCCAGCAGCCAGGGGGCTACCGGGACAGGGAATGAAAAACTGTTTTTT
TRBD2	TRBJ2-4	TRBV9	.	CASSVEGLAGENIQYF	TGTGCCAGCAGCGTAGAGGGACTAGCGGGTGAAAACATTCAGTACTTC
.	TRBJ1-5	TRBV28	.	CASSPRGNRDQPQHF	TGTGCCAGCAGTCCTAGGGGGAATCGGGATCAGCCCCAGCATTTT
TRBD2	TRBJ2-7	TRBV4-3	.	CASSQDWESGTHEQYF	TGCGCCAGCAGCCAAGATTGGGAGAGCGGGACCCACGAGCAGTACTTC
TRBD1	TRBJ2-7	TRBV19	.	CASRINMNRGEQYF	TGTGCCAGTAGGATCAATATGAACAGGGGCGAGCAGTACTTC
.	TRBJ1-5	TRBV18	.	CASSWGHAQPQHF	TGTGCCAGCTCCTGGGGGCACGCTCAGCCCCAGCATTTT
.	TRBJ2-7	TRBV7-3	.	CASSASGGGEQYF	TGTGCCAGCAGCGCATCAGGGGGAGGCGAGCAGTACTTC
.	TRBJ1-3	TRBV3-1/TRBV3-2	.	CASTTKSGNTIYF	TGTGCCAGCACGACAAAATCTGGAAACACCATATATTTT
TRBD2	TRBJ2-1	TRBV10-3	.	CAIGLAGRRKDNEQFF	TGTGCCATCGGACTAGCGGGAAGGAGGAAGGACAATGAGCAGTTCTTC
.	TRBJ1-4	TRBV7-3	.	CASSPTGATNEKLFF	TGTGCCAGCAGCCCCACGGGAGCAACTAATGAAAAACTGTTTTTT
TRBD2	TRBJ2-4	TRBV6-2/TRBV6-3	.	CASSLGGGLAVRHIQYF	TGTGCCAGCAGTCTGGGTGGAGGGCTAGCGGTCAGACACATTCAGTACTTC
.	TRBJ1-1	TRBV25-1	few	CASWTGTMNTEAFF	TGTGCCAGCTGGACCGGGACTATGAACACTGAAGCTTTCTTT
.	TRBJ2-3	TRBV7-2	.	CASSLGWRDTQYF	TGTGCCAGCAGCTTAGGATGGAGGGATACGCAGTATTTT
TRBD2	TRBJ2-5	TRBV29-1	.	CSTPGLADQETQYF	TGCAGCACCCCGGGACTAGCGGACCAAGAGACCCAGTACTTC
TRBD1	TRBJ1-5	TRBV6-5	.	CASSRQGVANQPQHF	TGTGCCAGCAGCCGACAGGGGGTAGCCAATCAGCCCCAGCATTTT